This T cell receptor (beta chain) was sequenced for a study of blood T cells in healthy people across ages. A J-beta primer mix and a sample-barcoded 5' primer were used in a second PCR of roughly 7 to 12 cycles. Every cDNA was tagged by a template-switch adaptor with 12 random nucleotides. TCRdb itself ran the 5' RACE reads through MiXCR, one entry per CDR3 protein. This table holds around 500,000 distinct CDR3 sequences, 47% found once. Germline CDR1 reads MNHEY; CDR2 reads SVGAGI. There are 15 residues in the CDR3. The sample taken for sequencing was blood. The sequence came from a man older than 75 in good health. The chain recombines TRBV6-5 with TRBJ2-5; the match to TRBD2 covers 9 bases. The assigned J gene may be wrong: the sequence end matches TRBJ2-1 better. The CDR3 protein is CASSQAGGQKETQFF. For the CDR3, the DNA is TGTGCCAGCAGTCAAGCGGGGGGACAGAAAGAGACCCAGTTCTTC.